This TCR beta chain was retrieved from a study of STAT5B mutations in CD4+ large granular lymphocyte leukemia. The survey-level immunoSEQ assay was used. The protocol was immunoSEQ multiplex PCR, while the TCRdb copy is restricted to in-frame clones and leaves out a portion. This sample has around 35,000 clones; nearly 90% occur once, and the top ten carry roughly 3.2%. Germline V CDR1 and CDR2: KGHSH, LQKENI. This CDR3 is built from 14 residues. After removal of 3 bases from V and 5 bases from J, the junction contained 2 bases not matched to a gene. This sequence originates from a human donor in good health. The J gene is TRBJ1-4, the V gene TRBV18; 8 bases map to TRBD1. The sequenced material came from CD4+ T cells from blood buffy coats. CDR3 bases: TGTGCCAGCTCACCGACAGGGGCCAATGAAAAACTGTTTTTT. Protein sequence: CASSPTGANEKLFF. Full variable domain (outside the CDR3, taken from reference TRBV18 and TRBJ1-4): NAGVMQNPRHLVRRRGQEARLRCSPMKGHSHVYWYRQLPEEGLKFMVYLQKENIIDESGMPKERFSAEFPKEGPSILRIQQVVRGDSAAYFCASSPTGANEKLFFGSGTQLSVL.